This T cell receptor beta chain was sequenced for a study of blood T cells in healthy people across ages. J lost 0 bases, V lost 4 bases, and 9 bases had no gene match. From germline, CDR1 is SGHRS and CDR2 YFSETQ. The CDR3 loop spans 18 amino acids. Notes on this clonotype: Antigen specificity is unknown.

Sample-barcoded 5' priming and a J-beta primer mix drove a second PCR of 7 to 11 cycles. TCRdb re-called the 5' RACE reads through MiXCR, storing one row per CDR3 protein. The top ten clones hold about 23% of a sample with around 1,800,000 distinct CDR3 sequences, approximately 39% of them seen once. Overall study results and limits: Among long-lived donors, naive CD4+ cells were more numerous and diversity higher than in aged donors.

V is TRBV5-1 and J is TRBJ2-5; TRBD2 agrees at 13 bases. Sequences were obtained from blood. The sequence was obtained from a human donor in good health. This CDR3 is CASSPRLAGGRYQETQYF. CDR3 nucleotide sequence: TGCGCCAGCAGCCCGAGACTAGCGGGGGGTCGTTACCAAGAGACCCAGTACTTC.